This is a list of T cell receptor beta chains from one sample in a study of control samples from healthy donors and cancer patients. Clones were sequenced by immunoSEQ multiplex PCR, and TCRdb holds only the in-frame ones, with some missing. This sample carries 35,000 to 40,000 clones, around 80% of them seen once, and the ten largest clones take around a fifth. Input material: PBMCs. These receptor sequences come from a woman in her sixties or seventies with lung cancer. CDR3s leave out the opening cysteine and the closing phenylalanine or tryptophan.

v_gene | CDR3aa
TRBV7-9 | ASSLGQGANYGYT
TRBV9 | ASSVAGDTEAF
TRBV15 | ATSRGKLSSGNTIY
TRBV4-1 | ASSQDTDTQY
TRBV9 | ASSVAPRQGYGYT
TRBV6-6 | ASNHRSGYEQY
TRBV5-5 | ASSPEWAGELF
TRBV11-2 | ASSSRETAYNEQF
TRBV18 | ASSPPSGGRSTEAF
TRBV3-1/TRBV3-2 | ASSQDWGSSYEQY
TRBV18 | ASSPREMAGGELF
TRBV18 | ASSPDLNTGELF
TRBV19 | ASITGQGSNQPQH
TRBV6-5 | ARGYQASLL
TRBV5-5 | ASSFGSGTGSNPY
TRBV19 | ASSGQNYGYT
TRBV3-1/TRBV3-2 | ASSGTQDGYT
TRBV6-1 | ASSEGGPGQGIRLYGYT
TRBV5-6 | ASSLATGNEQF
TRBV9 | ASSVTTGKAF
TRBV27 | ASSSTGQGYNEQF
TRBV19 | ASSRTRGNIQY
TRBV30 | AWSAGHEKLF
TRBV7-2 | ASSSQTGAPSAAF
TRBV25-1 | ASSEGHPLEQY
TRBV6-2/TRBV6-3 | ASSASFAGGGEQF
TRBV10-3 | AIKLDRGAEAF
TRBV18 | ASSHDRDQPQH
TRBV9 | ASSVQGAAGSGETQY
TRBV7-3 | ASSLASGPGHIQY
TRBV5-1 | ASSLAAGVTYEQY
TRBV3-1/TRBV3-2 | ASSQGIGGLGYGYT
TRBV10-3 | AISESAGGDNYGYT
TRBV21-1 | ASSKVSRPVEQY
TRBV12-3/TRBV12-4 | ASSPSSGNEQF
TRBV19 | ASLRGAWNTEAF
TRBV2 | ASNPGSADYGYT
TRBV9 | ASSPSTGQLYAQY
TRBV19 | ASSITPGLAAKTQY
TRBV12-5 | ASGPEPGIGVQF
TRBV19 | ASSWGRGHGDTQY
TRBV27 | ASSLVGGVQETQY
TRBV7-9 | ASSLPPGTAF
TRBV2 | ASMDRDLSYNEQF
TRBV7-3 | ASSFDGDEAF